This T cell receptor (beta chain) was documented in a study of T cells in localized non-small cell lung cancer. TCRdb's table, derived via immunoSEQ multiplex PCR, lists solely in-frame clones and lacks some. The sample contains fewer than 90,000 clones, 84% of which appear only once. Looked up from germline, CDR1 is MDHEN and CDR2 is SYDVKM. The CDR3 is 14 amino acids. V gave up 6 bases and J gave up 6 bases; unmatched junction bases: 7. The clonotype originates from a man between 40 and 70 years old with stage I lung adenocarcinoma. Material: peripheral blood, obtained before any cancer treatment. The chain carries TRBV28 and TRBJ2-7, with 11 bases matching TRBD2. In DNA, the CDR3 is TGTGCCAGCAGGGCTAGCGGGAGGTTTCTCGAGCAGTACTTC. This codes for CASRASGRFLEQYF.